A single T cell receptor (beta chain) is shown here with its context. The antigen is unknown. These data come from a study of cytomegalovirus exposure and HLA in healthy donors. Findings of the study overall: Sequencing likely produced, as an artifact, a cluster of highly shared sequence variants. On later analysis, the bulk of CMV-associated TCR beta chains appeared to be HLA-restricted. Accurate prediction of HLA-A and HLA-B alleles (for most subjects) was reportedly achieved from TCR beta sequences.

V lost 5 bases and J lost 4; bases outside the gene matches: 13. This CDR3 is built from 19 residues. Germline lookup yields CDR1 MNHEY and CDR2 SMNVEV (reference sequence). 13 Jbeta primers and 60 Vbeta primers were used for the PCR. Original handling: Later, an analysis found roughly 80 million unique TCR beta chains, and roughly 10 million of these were shared. The table came from immunoSEQ multiplex PCR; TCRdb's copy has only in-frame clones and leaves some out. For V, J and clone size, that table is used; D and trimming come from the DNA. The repertoire holds 150,000 to 250,000 clones, with 65% to 90% as singletons.

This receptor was obtained from a woman aged 45-65 years in good health and CMV-seronegative. Sequencing used PBMCs. The V gene is TRBV27, the J gene TRBJ2-5; TRBD2 agrees at 16 bases. Here the CDR3 reads CASSPAGTSGRGAPETQYF. The CDR3 DNA sequence: TGTGCCAGCAGTCCAGCCGGGACTAGCGGGAGGGGAGCCCCAGAGACCCAGTACTTC.